Sequencing of this T cell receptor (beta chain) was carried out in a study of regulatory T cells in long-lasting Graves disease. Findings of the study overall: Among the persistent patients, 2,500 to 3,000 public clonotypes were shared, more than the 750 to 1,000 shared among new patients.

For TCR beta, libraries came from iRepertoire HTBI primers and Arm-PCR of CDR3 regions. TCRdb independently ran MiXCR on the multiplex PCR reads; one entry per CDR3 protein. The profile shows 420,000 or so distinct CDR3 sequences, around 20% of them singletons. The table lists this clonotype with many counts. What it binds is unknown. Time point: persistent/refractory GD, antithyroid drugs over 5 years with positive TRAb. With RNA extracted from PBMCs as input, the TCR library was made. EDTA tubes were used for drawing 8 to 9 milliliters of peripheral blood. CDR3 size: 16 residues. V dropped 3 bases and J dropped 3 bases, with 18 bases sitting between them.

The rearrangement links TRBV12-3 or TRBV12-4 to TRBJ2-7, with TRBD1 as a possible D gene (6 bases). The sequences come from peripheral blood mononuclear cells (PBMCs), collected when the disease was refractory, from a patient treated with antithyroid drugs. The clonotype comes from a female donor with Graves disease. The DNA for the CDR3 is TGTGCCAGCAGTTTTGCTCTTCAGGGGCCTCACTACGAGCAGTACTTC. Translation gives CASSFALQGPHYEQYF.